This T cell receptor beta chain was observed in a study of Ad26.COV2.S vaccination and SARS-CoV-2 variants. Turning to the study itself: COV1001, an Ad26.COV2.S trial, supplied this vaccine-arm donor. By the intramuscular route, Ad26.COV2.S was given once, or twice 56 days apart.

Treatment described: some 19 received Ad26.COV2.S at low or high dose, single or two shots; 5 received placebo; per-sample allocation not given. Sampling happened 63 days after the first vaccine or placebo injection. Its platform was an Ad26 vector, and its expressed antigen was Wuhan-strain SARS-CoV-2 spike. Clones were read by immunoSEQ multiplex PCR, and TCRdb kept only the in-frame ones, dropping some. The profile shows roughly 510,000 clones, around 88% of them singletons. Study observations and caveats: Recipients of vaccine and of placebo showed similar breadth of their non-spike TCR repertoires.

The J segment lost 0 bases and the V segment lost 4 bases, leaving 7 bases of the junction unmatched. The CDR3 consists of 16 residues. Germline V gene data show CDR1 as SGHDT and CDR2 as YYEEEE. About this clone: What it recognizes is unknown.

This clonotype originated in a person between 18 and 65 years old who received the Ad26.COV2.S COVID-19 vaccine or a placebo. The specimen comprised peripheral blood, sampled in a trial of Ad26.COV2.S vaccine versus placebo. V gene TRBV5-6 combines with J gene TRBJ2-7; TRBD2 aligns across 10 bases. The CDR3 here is CASSVPGLAISYEQYF. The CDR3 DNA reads TGTGCCAGCAGCGTACCGGGACTAGCGATCTCCTACGAGCAGTACTTC.